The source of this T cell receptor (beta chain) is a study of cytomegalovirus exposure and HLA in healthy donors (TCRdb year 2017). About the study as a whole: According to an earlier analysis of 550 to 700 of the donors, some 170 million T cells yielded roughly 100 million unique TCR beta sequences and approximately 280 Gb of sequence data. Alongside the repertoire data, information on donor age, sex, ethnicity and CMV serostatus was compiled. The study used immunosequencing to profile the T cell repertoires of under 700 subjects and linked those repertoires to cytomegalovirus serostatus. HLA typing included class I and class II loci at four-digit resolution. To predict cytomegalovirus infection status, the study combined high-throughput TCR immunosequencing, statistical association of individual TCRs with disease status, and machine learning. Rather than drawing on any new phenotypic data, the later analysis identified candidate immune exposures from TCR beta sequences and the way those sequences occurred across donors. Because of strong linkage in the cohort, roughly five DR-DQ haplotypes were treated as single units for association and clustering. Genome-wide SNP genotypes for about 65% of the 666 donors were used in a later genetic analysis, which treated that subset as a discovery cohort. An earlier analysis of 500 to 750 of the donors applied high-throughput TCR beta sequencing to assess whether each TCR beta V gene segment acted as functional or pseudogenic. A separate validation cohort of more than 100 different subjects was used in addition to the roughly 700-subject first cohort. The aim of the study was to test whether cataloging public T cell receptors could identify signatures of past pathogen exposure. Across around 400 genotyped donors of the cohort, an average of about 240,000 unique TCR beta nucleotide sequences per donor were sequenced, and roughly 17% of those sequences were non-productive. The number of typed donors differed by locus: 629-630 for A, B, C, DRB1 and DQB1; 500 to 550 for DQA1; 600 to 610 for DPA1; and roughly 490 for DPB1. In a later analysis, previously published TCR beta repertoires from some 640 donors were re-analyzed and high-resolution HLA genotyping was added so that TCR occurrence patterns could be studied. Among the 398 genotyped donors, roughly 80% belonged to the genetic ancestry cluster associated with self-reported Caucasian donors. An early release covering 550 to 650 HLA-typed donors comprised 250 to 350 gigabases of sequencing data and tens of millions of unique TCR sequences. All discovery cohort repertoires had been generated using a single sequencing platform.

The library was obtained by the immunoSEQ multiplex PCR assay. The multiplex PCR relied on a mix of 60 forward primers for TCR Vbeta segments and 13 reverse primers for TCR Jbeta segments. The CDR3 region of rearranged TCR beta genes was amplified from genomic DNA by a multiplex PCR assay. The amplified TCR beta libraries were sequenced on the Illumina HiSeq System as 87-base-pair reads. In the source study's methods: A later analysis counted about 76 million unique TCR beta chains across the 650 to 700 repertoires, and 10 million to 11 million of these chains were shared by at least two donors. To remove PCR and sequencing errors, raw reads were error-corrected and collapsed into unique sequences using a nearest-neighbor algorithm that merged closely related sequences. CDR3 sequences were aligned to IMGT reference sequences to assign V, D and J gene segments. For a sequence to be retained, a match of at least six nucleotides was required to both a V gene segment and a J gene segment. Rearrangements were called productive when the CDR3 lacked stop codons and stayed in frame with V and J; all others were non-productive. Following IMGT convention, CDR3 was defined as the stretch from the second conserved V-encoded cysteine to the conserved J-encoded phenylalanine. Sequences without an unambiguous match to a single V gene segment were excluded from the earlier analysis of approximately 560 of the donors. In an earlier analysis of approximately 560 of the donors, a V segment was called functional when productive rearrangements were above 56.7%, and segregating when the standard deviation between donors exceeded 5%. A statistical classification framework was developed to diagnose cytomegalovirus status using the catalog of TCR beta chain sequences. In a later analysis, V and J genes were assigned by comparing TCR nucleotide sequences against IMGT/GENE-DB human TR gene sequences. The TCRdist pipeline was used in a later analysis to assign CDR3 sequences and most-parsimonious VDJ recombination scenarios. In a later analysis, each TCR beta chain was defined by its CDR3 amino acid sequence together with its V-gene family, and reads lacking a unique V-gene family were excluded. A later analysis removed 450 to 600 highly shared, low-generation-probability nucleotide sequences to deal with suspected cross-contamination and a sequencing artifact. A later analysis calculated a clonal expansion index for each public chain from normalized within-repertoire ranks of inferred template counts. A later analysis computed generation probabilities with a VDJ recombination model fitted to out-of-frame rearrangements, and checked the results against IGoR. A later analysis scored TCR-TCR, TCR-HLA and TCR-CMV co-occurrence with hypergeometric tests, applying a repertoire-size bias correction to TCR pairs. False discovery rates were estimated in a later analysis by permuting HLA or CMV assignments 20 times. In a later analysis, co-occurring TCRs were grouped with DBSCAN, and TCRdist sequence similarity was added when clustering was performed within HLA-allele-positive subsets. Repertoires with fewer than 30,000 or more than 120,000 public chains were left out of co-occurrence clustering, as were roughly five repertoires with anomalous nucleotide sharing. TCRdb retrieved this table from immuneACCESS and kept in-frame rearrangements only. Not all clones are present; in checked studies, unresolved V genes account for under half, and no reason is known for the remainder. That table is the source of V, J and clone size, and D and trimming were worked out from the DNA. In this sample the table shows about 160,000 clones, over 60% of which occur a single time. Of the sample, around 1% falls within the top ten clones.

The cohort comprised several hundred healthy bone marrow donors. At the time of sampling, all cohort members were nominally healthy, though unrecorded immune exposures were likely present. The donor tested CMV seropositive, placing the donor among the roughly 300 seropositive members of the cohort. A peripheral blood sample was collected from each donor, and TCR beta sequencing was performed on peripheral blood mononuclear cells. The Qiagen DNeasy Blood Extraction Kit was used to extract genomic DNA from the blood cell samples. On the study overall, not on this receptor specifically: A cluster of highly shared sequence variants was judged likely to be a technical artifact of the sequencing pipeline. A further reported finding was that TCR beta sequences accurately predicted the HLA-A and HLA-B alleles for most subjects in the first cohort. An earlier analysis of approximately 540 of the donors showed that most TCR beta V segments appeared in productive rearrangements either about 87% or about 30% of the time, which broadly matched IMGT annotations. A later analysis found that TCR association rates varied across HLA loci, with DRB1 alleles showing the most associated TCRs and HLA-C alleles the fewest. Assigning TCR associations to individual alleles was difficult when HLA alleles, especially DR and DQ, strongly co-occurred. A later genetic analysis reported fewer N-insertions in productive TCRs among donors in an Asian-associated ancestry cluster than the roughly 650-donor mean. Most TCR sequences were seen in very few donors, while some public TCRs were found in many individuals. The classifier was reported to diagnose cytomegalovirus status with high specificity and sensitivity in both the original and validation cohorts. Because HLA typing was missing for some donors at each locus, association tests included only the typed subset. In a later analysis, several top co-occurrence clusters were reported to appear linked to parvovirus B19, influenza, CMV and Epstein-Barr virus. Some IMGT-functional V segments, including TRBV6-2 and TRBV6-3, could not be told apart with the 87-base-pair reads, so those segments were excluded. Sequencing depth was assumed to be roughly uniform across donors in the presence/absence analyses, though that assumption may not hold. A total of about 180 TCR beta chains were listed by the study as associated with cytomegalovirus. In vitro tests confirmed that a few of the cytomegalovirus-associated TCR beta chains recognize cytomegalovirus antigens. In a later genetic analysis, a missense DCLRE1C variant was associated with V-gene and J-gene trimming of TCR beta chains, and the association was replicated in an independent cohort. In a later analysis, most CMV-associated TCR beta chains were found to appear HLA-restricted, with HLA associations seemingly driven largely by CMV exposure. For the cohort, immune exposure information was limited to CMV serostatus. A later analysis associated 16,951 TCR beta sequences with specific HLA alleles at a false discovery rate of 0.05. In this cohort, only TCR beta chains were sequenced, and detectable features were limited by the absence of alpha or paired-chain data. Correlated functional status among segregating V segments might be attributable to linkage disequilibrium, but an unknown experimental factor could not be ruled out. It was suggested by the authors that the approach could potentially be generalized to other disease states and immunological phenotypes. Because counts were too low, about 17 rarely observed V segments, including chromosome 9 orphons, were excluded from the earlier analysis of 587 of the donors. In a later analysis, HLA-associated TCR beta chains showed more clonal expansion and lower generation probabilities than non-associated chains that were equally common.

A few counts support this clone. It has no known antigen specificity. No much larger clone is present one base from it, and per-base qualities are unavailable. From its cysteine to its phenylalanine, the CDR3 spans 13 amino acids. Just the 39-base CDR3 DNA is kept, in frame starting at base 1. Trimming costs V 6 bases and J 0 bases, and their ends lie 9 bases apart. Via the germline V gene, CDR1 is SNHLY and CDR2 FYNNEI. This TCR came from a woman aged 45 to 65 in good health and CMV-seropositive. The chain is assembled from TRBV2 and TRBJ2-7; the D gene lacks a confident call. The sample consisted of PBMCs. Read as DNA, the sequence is TGTGCCAGCAGCTACGCGGTCTCCTACGAGCAGTACTTC. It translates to CASSYAVSYEQYF.